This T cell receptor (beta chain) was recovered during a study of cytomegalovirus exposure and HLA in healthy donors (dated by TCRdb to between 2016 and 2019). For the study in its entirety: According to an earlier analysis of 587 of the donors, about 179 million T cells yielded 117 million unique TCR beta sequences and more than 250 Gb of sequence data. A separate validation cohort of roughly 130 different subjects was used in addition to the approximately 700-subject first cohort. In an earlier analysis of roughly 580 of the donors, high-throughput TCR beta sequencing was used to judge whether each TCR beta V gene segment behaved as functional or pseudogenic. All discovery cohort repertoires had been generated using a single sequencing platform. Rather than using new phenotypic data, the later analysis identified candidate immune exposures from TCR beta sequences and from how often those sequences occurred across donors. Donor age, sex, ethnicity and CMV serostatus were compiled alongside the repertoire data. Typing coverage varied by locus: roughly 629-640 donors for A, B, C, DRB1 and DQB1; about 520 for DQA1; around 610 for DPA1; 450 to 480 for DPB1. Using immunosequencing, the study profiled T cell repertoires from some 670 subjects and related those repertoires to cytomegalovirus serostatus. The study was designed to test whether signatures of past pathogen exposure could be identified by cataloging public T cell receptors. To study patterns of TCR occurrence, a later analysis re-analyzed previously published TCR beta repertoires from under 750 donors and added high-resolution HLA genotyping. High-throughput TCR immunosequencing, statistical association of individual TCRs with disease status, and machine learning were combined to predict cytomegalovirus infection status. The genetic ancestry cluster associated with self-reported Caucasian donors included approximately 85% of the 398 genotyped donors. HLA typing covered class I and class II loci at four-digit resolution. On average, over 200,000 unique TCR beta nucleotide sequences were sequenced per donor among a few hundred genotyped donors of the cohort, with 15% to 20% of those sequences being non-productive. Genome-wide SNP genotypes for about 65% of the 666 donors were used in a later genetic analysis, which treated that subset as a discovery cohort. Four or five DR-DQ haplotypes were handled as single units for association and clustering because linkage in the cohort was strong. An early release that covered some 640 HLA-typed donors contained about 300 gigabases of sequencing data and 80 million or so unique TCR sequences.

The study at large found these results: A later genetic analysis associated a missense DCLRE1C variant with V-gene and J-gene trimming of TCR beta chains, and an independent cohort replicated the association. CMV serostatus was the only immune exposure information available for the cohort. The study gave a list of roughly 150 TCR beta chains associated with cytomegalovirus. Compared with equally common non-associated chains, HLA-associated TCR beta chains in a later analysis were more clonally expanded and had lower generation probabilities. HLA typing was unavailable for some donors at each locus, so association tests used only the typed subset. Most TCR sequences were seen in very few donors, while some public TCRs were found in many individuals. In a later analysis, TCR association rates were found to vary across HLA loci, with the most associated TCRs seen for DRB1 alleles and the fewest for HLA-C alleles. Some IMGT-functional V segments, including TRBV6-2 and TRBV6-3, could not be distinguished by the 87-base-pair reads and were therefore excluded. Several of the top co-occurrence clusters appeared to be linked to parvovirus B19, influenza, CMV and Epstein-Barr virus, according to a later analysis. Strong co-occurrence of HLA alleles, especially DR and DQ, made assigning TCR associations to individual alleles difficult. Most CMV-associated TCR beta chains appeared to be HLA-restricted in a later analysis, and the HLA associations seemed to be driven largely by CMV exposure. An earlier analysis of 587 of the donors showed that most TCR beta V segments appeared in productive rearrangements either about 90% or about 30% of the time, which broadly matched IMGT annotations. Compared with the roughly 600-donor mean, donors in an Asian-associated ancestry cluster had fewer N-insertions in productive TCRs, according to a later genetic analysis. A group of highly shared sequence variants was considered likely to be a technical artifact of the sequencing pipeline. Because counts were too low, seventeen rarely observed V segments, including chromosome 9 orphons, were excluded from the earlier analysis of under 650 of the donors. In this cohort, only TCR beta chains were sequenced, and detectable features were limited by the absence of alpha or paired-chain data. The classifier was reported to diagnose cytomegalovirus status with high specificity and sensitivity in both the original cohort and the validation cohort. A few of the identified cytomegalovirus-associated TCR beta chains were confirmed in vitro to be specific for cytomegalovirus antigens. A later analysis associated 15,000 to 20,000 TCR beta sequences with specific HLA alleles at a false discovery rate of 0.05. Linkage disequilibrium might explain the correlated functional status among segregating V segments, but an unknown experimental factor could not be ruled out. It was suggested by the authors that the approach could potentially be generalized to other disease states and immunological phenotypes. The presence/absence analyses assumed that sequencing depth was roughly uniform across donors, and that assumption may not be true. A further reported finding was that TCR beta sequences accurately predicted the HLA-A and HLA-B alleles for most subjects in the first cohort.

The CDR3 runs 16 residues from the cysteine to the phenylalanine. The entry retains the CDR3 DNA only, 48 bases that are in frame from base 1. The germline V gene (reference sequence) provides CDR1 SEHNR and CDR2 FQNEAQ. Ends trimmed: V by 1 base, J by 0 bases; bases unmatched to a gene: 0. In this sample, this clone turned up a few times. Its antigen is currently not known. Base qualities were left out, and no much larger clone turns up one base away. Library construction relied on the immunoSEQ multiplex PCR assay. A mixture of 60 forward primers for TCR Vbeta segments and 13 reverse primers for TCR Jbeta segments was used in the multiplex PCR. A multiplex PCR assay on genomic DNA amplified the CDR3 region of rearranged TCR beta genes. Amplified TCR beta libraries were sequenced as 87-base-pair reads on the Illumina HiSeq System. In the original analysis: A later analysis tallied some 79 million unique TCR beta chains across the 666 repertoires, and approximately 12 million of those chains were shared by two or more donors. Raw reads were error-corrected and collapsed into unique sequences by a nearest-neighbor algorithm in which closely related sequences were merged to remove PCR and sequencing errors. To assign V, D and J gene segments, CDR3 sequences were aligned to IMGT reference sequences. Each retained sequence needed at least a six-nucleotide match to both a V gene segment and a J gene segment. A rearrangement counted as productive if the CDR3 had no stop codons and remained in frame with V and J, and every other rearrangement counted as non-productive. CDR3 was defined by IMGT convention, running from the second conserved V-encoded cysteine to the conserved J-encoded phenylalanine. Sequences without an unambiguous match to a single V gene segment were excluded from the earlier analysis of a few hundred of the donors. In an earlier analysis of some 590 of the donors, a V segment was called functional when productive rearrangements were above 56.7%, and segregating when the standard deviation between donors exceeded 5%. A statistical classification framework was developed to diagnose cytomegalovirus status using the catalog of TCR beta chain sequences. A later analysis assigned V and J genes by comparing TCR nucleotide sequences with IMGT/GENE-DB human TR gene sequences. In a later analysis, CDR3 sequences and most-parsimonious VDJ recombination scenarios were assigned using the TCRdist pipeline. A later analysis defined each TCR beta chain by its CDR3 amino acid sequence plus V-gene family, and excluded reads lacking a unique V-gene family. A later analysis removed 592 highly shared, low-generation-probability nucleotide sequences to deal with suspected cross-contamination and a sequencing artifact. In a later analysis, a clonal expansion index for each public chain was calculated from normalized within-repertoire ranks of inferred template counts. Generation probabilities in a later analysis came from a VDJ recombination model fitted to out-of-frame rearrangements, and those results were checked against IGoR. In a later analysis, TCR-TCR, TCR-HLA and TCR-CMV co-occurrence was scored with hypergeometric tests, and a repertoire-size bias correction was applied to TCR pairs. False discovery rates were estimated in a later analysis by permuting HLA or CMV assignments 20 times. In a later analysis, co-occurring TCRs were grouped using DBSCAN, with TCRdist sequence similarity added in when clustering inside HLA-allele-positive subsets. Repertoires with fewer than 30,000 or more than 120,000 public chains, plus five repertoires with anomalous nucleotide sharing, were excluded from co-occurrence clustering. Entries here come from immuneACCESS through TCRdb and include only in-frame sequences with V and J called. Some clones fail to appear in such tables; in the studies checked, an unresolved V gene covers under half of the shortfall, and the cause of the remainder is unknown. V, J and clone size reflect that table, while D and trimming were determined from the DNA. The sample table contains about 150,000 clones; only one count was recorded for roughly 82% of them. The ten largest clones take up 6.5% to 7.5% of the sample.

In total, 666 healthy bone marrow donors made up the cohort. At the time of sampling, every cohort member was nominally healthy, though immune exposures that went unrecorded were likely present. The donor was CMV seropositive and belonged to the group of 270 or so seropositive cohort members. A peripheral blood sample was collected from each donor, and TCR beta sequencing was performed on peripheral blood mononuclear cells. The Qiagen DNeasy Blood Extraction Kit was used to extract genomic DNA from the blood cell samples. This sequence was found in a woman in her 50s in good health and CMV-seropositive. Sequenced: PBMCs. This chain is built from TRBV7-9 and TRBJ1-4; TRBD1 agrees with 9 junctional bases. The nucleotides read TGTGCCAGCAGCTTAGGGACAGGGGCAACTAATGAAAAACTGTTTTTT. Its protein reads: CASSLGTGATNEKLFF.